This T cell receptor (beta chain) was recovered during a study of blood T cell repertoires in COVID-19. Study information: Researchers got acute and convalescent COVID-19 samples from the United States, Italy and Spain. PBMCs, B-cell-depleted T cells, or T cells provided the cDNA or gDNA that made up the material.

In the original analysis: Estimates of nucleated cell counts were drawn from the amplification of reference gene primers. Using immunoSEQ multiplex PCR, the repertoire was profiled, and TCRdb retains in-frame clones only, with some absent. V, J and clone size reflect that table, while D and trimming were determined from the DNA. The profile shows 250,000 to 300,000 clones, 80% to 90% of them singletons. Unmatched junction bases numbered 13, after V lost 4 bases and J lost 12 bases. This CDR3 has 15 amino acids. This clone was counted between two and nine times. The specimen sequenced was peripheral blood. The genes are TRBV5-3 and TRBJ2-1, with 10 bases aligning to TRBD2. TRBV5-3 belongs to the ORF category, with a function that is uncertain. This receptor was obtained from a woman aged 40 to 49 who had recovered from COVID-19. As DNA, the CDR3 is TGTGCCAGAAGCGCCGTACTAGCGGGGCAAGTCGGGCAGTTCTTC. It translates to CARSAVLAGQVGQFF.